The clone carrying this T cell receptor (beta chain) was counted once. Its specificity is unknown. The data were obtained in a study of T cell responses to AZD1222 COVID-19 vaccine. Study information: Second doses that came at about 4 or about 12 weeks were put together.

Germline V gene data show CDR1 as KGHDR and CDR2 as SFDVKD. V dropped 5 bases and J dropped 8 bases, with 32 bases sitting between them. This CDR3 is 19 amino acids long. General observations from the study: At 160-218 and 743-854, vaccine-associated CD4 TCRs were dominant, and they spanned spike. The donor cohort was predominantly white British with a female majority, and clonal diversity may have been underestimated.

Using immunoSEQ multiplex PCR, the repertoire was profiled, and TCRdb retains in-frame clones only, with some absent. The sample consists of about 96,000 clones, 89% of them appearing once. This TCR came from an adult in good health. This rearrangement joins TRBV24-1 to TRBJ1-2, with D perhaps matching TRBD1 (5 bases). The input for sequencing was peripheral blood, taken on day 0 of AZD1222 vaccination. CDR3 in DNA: TGTGCCACCAGTGCACCCGGTGACGGGAAGAGGGGAATTTGTAAAGGCTACACCTTC. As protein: CATSAPGDGKRGICKGYTF.